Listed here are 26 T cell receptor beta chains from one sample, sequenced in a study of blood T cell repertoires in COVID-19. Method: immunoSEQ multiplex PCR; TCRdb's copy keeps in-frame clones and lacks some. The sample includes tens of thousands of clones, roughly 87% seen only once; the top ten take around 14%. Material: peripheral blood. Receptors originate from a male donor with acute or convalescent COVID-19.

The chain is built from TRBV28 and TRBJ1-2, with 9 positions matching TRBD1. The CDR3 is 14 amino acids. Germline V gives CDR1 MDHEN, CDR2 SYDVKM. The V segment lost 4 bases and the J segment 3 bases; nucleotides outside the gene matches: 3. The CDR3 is CASSSDRGDYGYTF. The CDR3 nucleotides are TGTGCCAGCAGTTCCGACAGGGGGGACTATGGCTACACCTTC.

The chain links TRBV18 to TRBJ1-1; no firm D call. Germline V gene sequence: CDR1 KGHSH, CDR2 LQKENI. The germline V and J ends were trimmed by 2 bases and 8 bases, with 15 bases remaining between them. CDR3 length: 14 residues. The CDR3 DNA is TGTGCCAGCTCACCAAACAGCATCCTGAGCGAAGCTTTCTTT. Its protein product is CASSPNSILSEAFF.

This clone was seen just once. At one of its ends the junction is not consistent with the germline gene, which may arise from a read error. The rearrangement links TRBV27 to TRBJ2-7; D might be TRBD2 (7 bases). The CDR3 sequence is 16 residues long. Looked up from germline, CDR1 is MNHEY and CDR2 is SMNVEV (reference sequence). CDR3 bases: TGTGCCCGCAGTCCTAGGGTAGGGGGGGGGTCCTACGAGCAGTACTTC. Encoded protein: CARSPRVGGGSYEQYF.

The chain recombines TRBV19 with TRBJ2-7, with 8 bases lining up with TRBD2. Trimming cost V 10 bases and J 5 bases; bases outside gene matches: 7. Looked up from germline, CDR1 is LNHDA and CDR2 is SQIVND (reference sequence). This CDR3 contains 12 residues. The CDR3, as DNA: TGTGCCACTCGGGGGGGCGGCGACGAGCAGTACTTC. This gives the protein CATRGGGDEQYF.

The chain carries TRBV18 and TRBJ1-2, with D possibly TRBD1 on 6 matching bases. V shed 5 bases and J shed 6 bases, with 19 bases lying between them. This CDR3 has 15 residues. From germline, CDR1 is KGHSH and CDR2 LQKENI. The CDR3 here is CASSAPTGTGDGYTF. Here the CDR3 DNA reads TGTGCCAGCTCAGCCCCTACAGGGACCGGGGATGGCTACACCTTC.

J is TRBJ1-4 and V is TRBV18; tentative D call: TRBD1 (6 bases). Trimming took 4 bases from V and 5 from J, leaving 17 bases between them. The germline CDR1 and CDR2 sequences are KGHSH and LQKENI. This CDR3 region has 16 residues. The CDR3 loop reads CASSQLRQDVNEKLFF. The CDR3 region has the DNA TGTGCCAGCTCACAGTTAAGACAGGACGTAAATGAAAAACTGTTTTTT.

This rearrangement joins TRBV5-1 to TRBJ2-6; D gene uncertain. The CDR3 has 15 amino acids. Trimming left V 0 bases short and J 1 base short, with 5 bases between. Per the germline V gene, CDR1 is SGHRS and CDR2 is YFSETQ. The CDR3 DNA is TGCGCCAGCAGCTTGGACTATTCTGGGGCCAACGTCCTGACTTTC. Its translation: CASSLDYSGANVLTF.

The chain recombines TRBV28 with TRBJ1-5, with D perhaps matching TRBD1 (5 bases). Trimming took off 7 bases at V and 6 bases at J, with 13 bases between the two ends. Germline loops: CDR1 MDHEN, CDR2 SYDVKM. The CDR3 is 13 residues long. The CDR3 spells CASNTGYGQPQHF. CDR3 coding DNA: TGTGCCAGCAATACAGGTTACGGTCAGCCCCAGCATTTT.

The CDR3 here is CASSGETLWDRHYGYTF. DNA for the CDR3: TGTGCCAGCAGCGGAGAAACCCTTTGGGACAGACACTATGGCTACACCTTC. The rearrangement uses TRBV9 and TRBJ1-2; 7 bases are shared with TRBD1. CDR1 SGDLS and CDR2 YYNGEE come from the germline V gene. This CDR3 has 17 residues. With V trimmed by 3 bases and J by 3 bases, 14 bases remained unmatched.

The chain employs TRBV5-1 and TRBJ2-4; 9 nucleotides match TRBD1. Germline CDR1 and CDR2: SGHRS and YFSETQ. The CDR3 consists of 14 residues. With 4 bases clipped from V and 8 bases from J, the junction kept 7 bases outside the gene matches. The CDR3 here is CASSPGQGFDIQYF. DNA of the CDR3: TGCGCCAGCAGCCCGGGACAGGGATTCGACATTCAGTACTTC.

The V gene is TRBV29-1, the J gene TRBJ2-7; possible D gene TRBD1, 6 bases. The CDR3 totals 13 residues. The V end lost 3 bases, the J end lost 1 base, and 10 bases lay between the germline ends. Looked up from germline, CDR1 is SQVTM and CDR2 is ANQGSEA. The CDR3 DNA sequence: TGCAGCGTTGACGGGCAGGGGTCCTACGAGCAGTACTTC. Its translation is CSVDGQGSYEQYF.

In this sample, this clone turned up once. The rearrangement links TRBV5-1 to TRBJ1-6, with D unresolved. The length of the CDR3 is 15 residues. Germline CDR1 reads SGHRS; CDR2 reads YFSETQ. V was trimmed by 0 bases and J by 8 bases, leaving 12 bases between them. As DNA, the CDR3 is TGCGCCAGCAGCTTGGCCTCAGACTTATATTCACCCCTCCACTTT. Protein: CASSLASDLYSPLHF. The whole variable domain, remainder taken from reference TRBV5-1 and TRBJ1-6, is KAGVTQTPRYLIKTRGQQVTLSCSPISGHRSVSWYQQTPGQGLQFLFEYFSETQRNKGNFPGRFSGRQFSNSRSEMNVSTLELGDSALYLCASSLASDLYSPLHFGNGTRLTVT.

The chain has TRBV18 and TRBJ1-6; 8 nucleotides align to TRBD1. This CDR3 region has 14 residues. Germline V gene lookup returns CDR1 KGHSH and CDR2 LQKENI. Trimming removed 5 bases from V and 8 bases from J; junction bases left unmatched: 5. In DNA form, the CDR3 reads TGTGCCAGCTCAAAGGACAGGGTTGATTCACCCCTCCACTTT. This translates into CASSKDRVDSPLHF.

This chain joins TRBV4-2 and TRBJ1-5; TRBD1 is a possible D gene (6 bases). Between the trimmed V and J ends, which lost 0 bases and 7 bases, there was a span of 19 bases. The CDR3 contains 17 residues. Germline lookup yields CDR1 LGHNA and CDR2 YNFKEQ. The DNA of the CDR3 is TGTGCCAGCAGCCAAGAGGGAGGGGGGAGTGGTGGACAGCCCCAGCATTTT. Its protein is CASSQEGGGSGGQPQHF.

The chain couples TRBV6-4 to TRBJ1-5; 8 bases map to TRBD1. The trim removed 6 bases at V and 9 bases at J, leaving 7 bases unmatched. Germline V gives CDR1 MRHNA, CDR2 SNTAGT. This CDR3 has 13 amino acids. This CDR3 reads CASSLQGGWPQHF. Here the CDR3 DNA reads TGTGCCAGCAGCCTACAGGGGGGCTGGCCCCAGCATTTT.

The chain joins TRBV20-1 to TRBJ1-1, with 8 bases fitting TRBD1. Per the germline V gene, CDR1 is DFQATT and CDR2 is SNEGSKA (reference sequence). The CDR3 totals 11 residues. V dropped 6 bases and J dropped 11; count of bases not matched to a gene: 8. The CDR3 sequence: CSATRGQDAFF. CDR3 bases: TGCAGTGCCACCAGGGGGCAAGACGCTTTCTTT.

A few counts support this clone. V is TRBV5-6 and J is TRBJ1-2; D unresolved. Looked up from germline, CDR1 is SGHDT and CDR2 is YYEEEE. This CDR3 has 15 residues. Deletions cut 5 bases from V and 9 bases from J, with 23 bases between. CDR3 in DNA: TGTGCCAGCAGAACCCAGGTTGGGCAGCGGTATAGCTACACCTTC. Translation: CASRTQVGQRYSYTF.

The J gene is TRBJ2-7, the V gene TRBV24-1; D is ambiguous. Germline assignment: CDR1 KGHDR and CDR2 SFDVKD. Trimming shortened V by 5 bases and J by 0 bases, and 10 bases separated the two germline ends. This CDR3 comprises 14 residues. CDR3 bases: TGTGCCACCAGTGGTGAGCCCGACTCCTACGAGCAGTACTTC. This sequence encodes CATSGEPDSYEQYF.

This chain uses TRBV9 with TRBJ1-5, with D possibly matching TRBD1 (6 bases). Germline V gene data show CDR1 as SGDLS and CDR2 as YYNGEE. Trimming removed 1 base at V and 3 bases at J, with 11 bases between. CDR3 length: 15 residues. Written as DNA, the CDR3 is TGTGCCAGCAGCGTAAAGGGGGGGTCCAATCAGCCCCAGCATTTT. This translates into CASSVKGGSNQPQHF.

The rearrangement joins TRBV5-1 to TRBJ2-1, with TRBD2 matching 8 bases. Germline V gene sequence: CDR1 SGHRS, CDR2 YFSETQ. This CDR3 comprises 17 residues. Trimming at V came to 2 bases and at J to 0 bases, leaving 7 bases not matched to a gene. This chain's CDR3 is CASSFDGGESSYNEQFF. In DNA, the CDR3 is TGCGCCAGCAGCTTTGACGGGGGGGAAAGCTCCTACAATGAGCAGTTCTTC.

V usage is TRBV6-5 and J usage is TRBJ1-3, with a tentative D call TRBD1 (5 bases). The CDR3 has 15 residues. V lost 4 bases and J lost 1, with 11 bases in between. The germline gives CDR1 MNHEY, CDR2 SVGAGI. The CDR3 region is CASSSPRGSGNTIYF. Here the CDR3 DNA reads TGTGCCAGCAGTTCTCCCCGGGGGTCTGGAAACACCATATATTTT.

This CDR3 reads CASSPRGYEQYF. The CDR3 nucleotides read TGCGCCAGCAGCCCACGGGGATACGAGCAGTACTTC. The chain carries TRBV5-1 and TRBJ2-7; a possible D gene is TRBD2 (5 bases). Germline lookup yields CDR1 SGHRS and CDR2 YFSETQ. V lost 4 bases and J 4 bases, leaving 9 bases between the germline ends. The CDR3 has 12 residues.

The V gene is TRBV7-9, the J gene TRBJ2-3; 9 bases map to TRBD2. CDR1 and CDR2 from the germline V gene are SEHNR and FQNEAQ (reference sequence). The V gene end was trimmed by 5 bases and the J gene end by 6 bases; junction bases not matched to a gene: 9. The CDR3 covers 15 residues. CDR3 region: CASSPWRGGPDTQYF. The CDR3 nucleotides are TGTGCCAGCAGCCCTTGGCGGGGGGGCCCGGATACGCAGTATTTT. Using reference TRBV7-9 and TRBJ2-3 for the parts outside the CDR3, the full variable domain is DTGVSQNPRHKITKRGQNVTFRCDPISEHNRLYWYRQTLGQGPEFLTYFQNEAQLEKSRLLSDRFSAERPKGSFSTLEIQRTEQGDSAMYLCASSPWRGGPDTQYFGPGTRLTVL.

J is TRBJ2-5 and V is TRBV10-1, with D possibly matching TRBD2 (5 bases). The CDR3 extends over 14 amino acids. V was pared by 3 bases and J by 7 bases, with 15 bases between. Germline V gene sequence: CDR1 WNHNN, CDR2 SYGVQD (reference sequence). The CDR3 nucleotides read TGCGCCAGCAGTGATCTTGAGGGAATGGGGACCCAGTACTTC. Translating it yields CASSDLEGMGTQYF.

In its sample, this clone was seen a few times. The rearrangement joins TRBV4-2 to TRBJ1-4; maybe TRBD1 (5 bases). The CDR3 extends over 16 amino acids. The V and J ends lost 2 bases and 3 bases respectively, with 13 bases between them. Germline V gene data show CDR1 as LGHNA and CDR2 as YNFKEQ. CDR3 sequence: CASSQNYRLPNEKLFF. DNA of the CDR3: TGTGCCAGCAGCCAAAACTACAGGCTCCCTAATGAAAAACTGTTTTTT.

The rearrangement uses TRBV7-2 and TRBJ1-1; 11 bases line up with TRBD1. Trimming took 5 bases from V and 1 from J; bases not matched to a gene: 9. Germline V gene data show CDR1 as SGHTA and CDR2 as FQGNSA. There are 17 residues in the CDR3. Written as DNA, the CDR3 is TGTGCCAGCAGCCCGACGTTTGGGACAGGGGGGAACACTGAAGCTTTCTTT. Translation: CASSPTFGTGGNTEAFF.